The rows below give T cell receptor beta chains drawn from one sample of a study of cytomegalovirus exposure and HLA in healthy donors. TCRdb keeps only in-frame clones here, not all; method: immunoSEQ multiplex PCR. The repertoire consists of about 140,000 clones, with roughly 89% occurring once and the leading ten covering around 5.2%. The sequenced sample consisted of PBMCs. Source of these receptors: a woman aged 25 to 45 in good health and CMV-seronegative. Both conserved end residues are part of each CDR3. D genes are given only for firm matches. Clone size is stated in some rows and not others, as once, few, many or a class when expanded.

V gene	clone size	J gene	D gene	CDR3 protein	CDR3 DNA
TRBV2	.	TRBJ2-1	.	CASRLADSYNEQFF	TGTGCCAGCAGGTTAGCGGATTCCTACAATGAGCAGTTCTTC
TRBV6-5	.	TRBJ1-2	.	CASSFTGYYGYTF	TGTGCCAGCAGTTTTACAGGCTACTATGGCTACACCTTC
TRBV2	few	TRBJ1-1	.	CASSDPRAGDTEAFF	TGTGCCAGCAGTGATCCCAGGGCTGGGGACACTGAAGCTTTCTTT
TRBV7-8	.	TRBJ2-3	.	CASSLAGTSTDTQYF	TGTGCCAGCAGCTTAGCCGGGACTAGCACAGATACGCAGTATTTT
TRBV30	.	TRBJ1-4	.	CAWSLGLQATNEKLFF	TGTGCCTGGAGTCTGGGACTTCAAGCAACTAATGAAAAACTGTTTTTT
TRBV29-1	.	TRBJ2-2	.	CSVEKAGYGELFF	TGCAGCGTTGAAAAGGCAGGGTACGGGGAGCTGTTTTTT
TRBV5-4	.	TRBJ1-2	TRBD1	CASSLTGGGNGYTF	TGTGCCAGCAGCTTGACAGGGGGTGGCAATGGCTACACCTTC
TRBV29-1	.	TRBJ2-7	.	CSVVYRDYEQYF	TGCAGCGTTGTCTACAGAGACTACGAGCAGTACTTC
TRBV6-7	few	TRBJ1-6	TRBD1	CASSGRQGVAYNSPLHF	TGTGCCAGCAGTGGACGACAGGGGGTGGCCTATAATTCACCCCTCCACTTT
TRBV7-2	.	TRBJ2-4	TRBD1	CASSYRDRDNIQYF	TGTGCCAGCAGCTACCGGGACAGGGACAACATTCAGTACTTC
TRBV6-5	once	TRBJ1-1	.	CASSYSGHMNTEAFF	TGTGCCAGCAGTTACTCGGGACACATGAACACTGAAGCTTTCTTT
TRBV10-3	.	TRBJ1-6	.	CAIRGVRNSPLHF	TGTGCCATCCGCGGAGTACGGAATTCACCCCTCCACTTT
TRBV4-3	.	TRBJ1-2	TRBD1	CASSPGTGGIYGYTF	TGCGCCAGCAGCCCTGGGACAGGGGGCATCTATGGCTACACCTTC